A single sample is the source of the 17 T cell receptor beta chains below, sequenced in a study of blood T cell repertoires in COVID-19. Clones were sequenced by immunoSEQ multiplex PCR, and TCRdb holds only the in-frame ones, with some missing. The table lists around 270,000 clones, 65% to 90% of them singletons. Sequenced input: peripheral blood. Receptor source: a man in his thirties or forties with active or convalescent COVID-19.

The chain carries TRBV7-9 and TRBJ1-6; maybe TRBD1 (6 bases). The CDR3 is 15 amino acids. Trimming left V 1 base short and J 9 bases short, with 13 bases between. Per germline, CDR1 SEHNR and CDR2 FQNEAQ (reference sequence). The CDR3 nucleotides read TGTGCCAGCAGCTTAGACAGGGTATCCGCTTCACCCCTCCACTTT. It yields the protein CASSLDRVSASPLHF.

This clone has only one observation. The J gene is TRBJ2-5, the V gene TRBV6-1, with 7 bases lining up with TRBD1. The CDR3 consists of 15 residues. Per germline, CDR1 MNHNS and CDR2 SASEGT. V was clipped by 0 bases and J by 6 bases; unmatched bases: 7. CDR3 protein: CASSEADDRDKTQYF. Here the CDR3 DNA reads TGTGCCAGCAGTGAAGCCGACGACAGGGACAAGACCCAGTACTTC.

This chain connects TRBV19 to TRBJ2-5, with D maybe TRBD2 (5 bases). From germline, CDR1 is LNHDA and CDR2 SQIVND (reference sequence). V lost 3 bases to trimming and J lost 1 base, with 12 bases between them. The CDR3 covers 15 residues. Here the CDR3 DNA reads TGTGCCAGTAGTATTTATCCCGGACTCCAAGAGACCCAGTACTTC. Amino acids: CASSIYPGLQETQYF.

The chain has TRBV7-9 and TRBJ1-3; 10 positions match TRBD1. Germline lookup yields CDR1 SEHNR and CDR2 FQNEAQ (reference sequence). The CDR3 is 17 amino acids. J lost 1 base, V lost 1 base, and 4 bases had no gene match. The CDR3 sequence: CASSLGQGALSGNTIYF. DNA of the CDR3: TGTGCCAGCAGCTTAGGACAGGGGGCCCTATCTGGAAACACCATATATTTT. Looking up the rest from reference TRBV7-9 and TRBJ1-3 gives the full variable domain: DTGVSQNPRHKITKRGQNVTFRCDPISEHNRLYWYRQTLGQGPEFLTYFQNEAQLEKSRLLSDRFSAERPKGSFSTLEIQRTEQGDSAMYLCASSLGQGALSGNTIYFGEGSWLTVV.

V gene TRBV21-1 combines with J gene TRBJ2-7; the table's TRBD2 call for D was not verified on the DNA. TRBV21-1 is assigned pseudogene status. There are 12 residues in the CDR3. Here the CDR3 reads CASPRGGREQYF. CDR3 nucleotide sequence: TGTGCCAGCCCCCGGGGGGGGAGGGAGCAGTACTTC.

V is TRBV23-1 and J is TRBJ1-3; 10 nucleotides line up with TRBD1. TRBV23-1 belongs to the ORF category, with a function that is uncertain. This CDR3 has 19 residues. V trimming: 0 bases; J trimming: 0 bases; junction bases outside the gene matches: 8. This chain's CDR3 is CASSQSGDRGPCSGNTIYF. The CDR3 DNA reads as TGCGCCAGCAGTCAATCTGGGGACAGGGGCCCCTGCTCTGGAAACACCATATATTTT.

The V gene is TRBV4-1, the J gene TRBJ1-1, with D uncertain. Germline V gene data show CDR1 as MGHRA and CDR2 as YSYEKL. The CDR3 sequence is 16 residues long. Trimming pared 3 bases from V and 3 bases from J, leaving 17 bases between. CDR3 bases: TGCGCCAGCAGCCAGACCCCGGGAGAGAAACACACTGAAGCTTTCTTT. Translating gives CASSQTPGEKHTEAFF.

The CDR3 protein is CASSLVGAEQFF. CDR3 nucleotide sequence: TGTGCCAGCAGCTTAGTGGGGGCTGAGCAGTTCTTC. J is TRBJ2-1 and V is TRBV7-2, with TRBD1 as a possible D gene (6 bases). There are 12 residues in the CDR3. V lost 1 base and J 9 bases, leaving 7 bases between the germline ends. The germline gives CDR1 SGHTA, CDR2 FQGNSA.

The table lists this clone with a count of one. The rearrangement joins TRBV6-5 to TRBJ2-7; 9 positions agree with TRBD1. Per germline, CDR1 MNHEY and CDR2 SVGAGI. V was clipped by 5 bases and J by 1 base; unmatched bases: 6. The CDR3 is 15 amino acids. CDR3 in DNA: TGTGCCAGCAGTCCCGGACAGGGGTATTCCTACGAGCAGTACTTC. It translates to CASSPGQGYSYEQYF.

Here the CDR3 reads CASSYGTGGTLFF. In nucleotides, the CDR3 is TGCGCCAGCAGCTACGGGACAGGGGGTACCCTGTTCTTC. The rearrangement links TRBV5-1 to TRBJ2-1; 11 positions agree with TRBD1. CDR1 SGHRS and CDR2 YFSETQ come from the germline V gene. The CDR3 length is 13 residues. The V segment lost 3 bases and the J segment 15 bases; nucleotides outside the gene matches: 8.

This sequence joins TRBV9 and TRBJ2-4; 7 nucleotides match TRBD1. CDR1 is SGDLS, CDR2 YYNGEE, per germline. V lost 3 bases to trimming and J lost 1 base; unmatched junction nucleotides: 1. The CDR3 runs to 14 residues. CDR3 nucleotides: TGTGCCAGCAGCGGGGGACAGGCCAAAAACATTCAGTACTTC. Translation gives CASSGGQAKNIQYF.

The gene calls are TRBV7-3 and TRBJ2-3, with TRBD2 identical over 10 bases. In germline, CDR1 is SGHTA, CDR2 FQGTGA. Germline trimming cut 5 bases from V and 4 bases from J; bases unmatched to any gene: 6. The length of the CDR3 is 15 residues. Written as DNA, the CDR3 is TGTGCCAGCAGCCGAAGCGGGGGGGCTGCAGATACGCAGTATTTT. Translation gives CASSRSGGAADTQYF.

The V and J genes are TRBV3-1 (or the pseudogene TRBV3-2) and TRBJ2-7, with 9 bases that match TRBD2. Germline V gives CDR1 LGHDT, CDR2 YNNKEL (reference sequence). The V segment lost 0 bases and the J segment 5 bases; nucleotides outside the gene matches: 5. The CDR3 runs 15 residues. The CDR3 nucleotides read TGTGCCAGCAGCCAAGATTTTAGCGGGGGACACGAGCAGTACTTC. The encoded protein is CASSQDFSGGHEQYF.

In the case of this clone: Other DNA sequences from this sample encode an identical CDR3 as well. The DNA of the CDR3 is TGTGCCAGCAGTTCTCGCTATGGCTACACCTTC. It is translated as CASSSRYGYTF. This rearrangement joins TRBV12-3 or TRBV12-4 to TRBJ1-2; no reliable D call. The CDR3 sequence is 11 residues long. The germline V and J ends were trimmed by 4 bases and 4 bases, with 4 bases remaining between them.

The CDR3 coding sequence is TGTGCCAGCAGTACACAGGGACAGGCAAACTATGGCTACACCTTC. As protein: CASSTQGQANYGYTF. This sequence joins TRBV7-2 and TRBJ1-2, with 8 bases identical to TRBD1. Per germline, CDR1 SGHTA and CDR2 FQGNSA. The V segment lost 6 bases and the J segment 2 bases; nucleotides outside the gene matches: 8. The CDR3 consists of 15 residues.

The chain employs TRBV7-9 and TRBJ2-2, with a weak D call TRBD2 (6 bases). Germline V gives CDR1 SEHNR, CDR2 FQNEAQ (reference sequence). V was shortened by 4 bases and J by 5 bases, with 8 bases between the two germline ends. This CDR3 has 13 amino acids. The CDR3: CASSSGRTGELFF. The CDR3 DNA is TGTGCCAGCAGCTCCGGGAGAACCGGGGAGCTGTTTTTT.

The chain couples TRBV7-8 to TRBJ2-7; TRBD1 matches at 7 bases. The CDR3 is 16 amino acids. The junction had 6 bases not matched to a gene; V was cut back by 1 base and J by 0 bases. Germline-derived CDR1 and CDR2 are SGHVS and FQNEAQ. The CDR3 here is CASSLGFQGVSYEQYF. The CDR3 DNA sequence: TGTGCCAGCAGCTTAGGGTTCCAGGGGGTCTCCTACGAGCAGTACTTC.